Below are 27 T cell receptor beta chains sequenced from a single sample in a study of technical replicates of blood from a handful of donors. The protocol was immunoSEQ multiplex PCR, while the TCRdb copy is restricted to in-frame clones and leaves out a portion. The table has around 80,000 clones, about 91% seen once. Sequencing was performed on T cells isolated from PBMCs. The receptors here all came from a human donor in good health.

This chain connects TRBV5-8 to TRBJ2-5; D possibly corresponds to TRBD1 (6 bases). This CDR3 is built from 14 residues. Germline-derived CDR1 and CDR2 are SGHTS and YDEGEE. V lost 3 bases to trimming and J lost 0 bases, with 9 bases between them. This CDR3 reads CASSWGHYQETQYF. CDR3 in DNA: TGTGCCAGCAGCTGGGGACATTACCAAGAGACCCAGTACTTC.

Of note for this clone: The sample holds other DNA sequences that translate to the same CDR3. The CDR3 bases are TGTGCCAGCAGGGCCGGGACTAGCGGCTCCTACGAGCAGTACTTC. Residues: CASRAGTSGSYEQYF. The chain carries TRBV2 and TRBJ2-7; 11 nucleotides align to TRBD2. Unmatched junction bases numbered 4, after V lost 6 bases and J lost 0 bases. The length of the CDR3 is 15 residues. Germline values: CDR1 SNHLY, CDR2 FYNNEI.

V and J are TRBV18 and TRBJ2-7, with D perhaps TRBD1 (6 bases). The CDR3 loop spans 14 amino acids. The ends were cut back, 3 bases at V and 4 bases at J, with 13 bases in the middle. Germline-derived CDR1 and CDR2 are KGHSH and LQKENI. CDR3 in DNA: TGTGCCAGCTCACCGGAAACAGGGATGTACGAGCAGTACTTC. It yields the protein CASSPETGMYEQYF.

V is TRBV11-2 and J is TRBJ2-5; the D gene is possibly TRBD1 (7 bases). V lost 5 bases and J 2 bases, leaving 18 bases between the germline ends. The CDR3 runs to 16 residues. CDR1 and CDR2 from the germline V gene are SGHAT and FQNNGV. In nucleotides, the CDR3 is TGTGCCAGCAGCCAGGGGGTTTACGGGAGTCAAGAGACCCAGTACTTC. Protein: CASSQGVYGSQETQYF.

This rearrangement joins TRBV9 to TRBJ2-1; D gene unclear. The CDR3 sequence is 12 residues long. Per germline, CDR1 SGDLS and CDR2 YYNGEE. V gave up 0 bases and J gave up 9 bases, with 7 bases separating them. The CDR3, as DNA: TGTGCCAGCAGCGTAGCCAGTTTTGAGCAGTTCTTC. As protein: CASSVASFEQFF.

The chain joins TRBV20-1 to TRBJ2-7, with D perhaps TRBD1 (6 bases). V was cut by 4 bases and J by 6 bases, with 10 bases left in between. Germline-derived CDR1 and CDR2 are DFQATT and SNEGSKA (reference sequence). The CDR3 contains 11 residues. CDR3 coding DNA: TGCAGTGCTACCCCAGGGGCCGAGCAGTACTTC. It is translated as CSATPGAEQYF.

The sample holds one count of this clone. The genes are TRBV5-6 and TRBJ2-7; D not certain. V was clipped by 0 bases and J by 2 bases, with 6 bases between them. The CDR3 contains 13 residues. Germline V gene lookup returns CDR1 SGHDT and CDR2 YYEEEE. The CDR3 protein is CASSLGSAYEQYF. CDR3 bases: TGTGCCAGCAGCTTGGGTTCGGCCTACGAGCAGTACTTC.

The genes are TRBV5-1 and TRBJ2-1, with 13 bases lining up with TRBD2. V lost 3 bases, J lost 6 bases, and 6 bases stayed unmatched. The length of the CDR3 is 16 residues. CDR1 and CDR2 (germline): SGHRS, YFSETQ. The CDR3 bases are TGCGCCAGCAGCTCCGGACTAGCGGGAGAGAGCAATGAGCAGTTCTTC. Amino acids: CASSSGLAGESNEQFF.

This clone has a handful of counts. The V gene is TRBV5-1, the J gene TRBJ1-1; possible D gene TRBD1, 6 bases. V lost 5 bases, J lost 8 bases, and 13 bases lay in between. The CDR3 totals 12 residues. Germline V gene lookup returns CDR1 SGHRS and CDR2 YFSETQ. The CDR3 region is CASSWTDSEAFF. The CDR3, as DNA: TGCGCCAGCAGTTGGACAGACTCCGAAGCTTTCTTT.

The gene calls are TRBV18 and TRBJ2-7; D not certain. Between the trimmed V and J ends, which lost 3 bases and 0 bases, there was a span of 9 bases. The CDR3 runs to 14 residues. Per the germline V gene, CDR1 is KGHSH and CDR2 is LQKENI. The CDR3 DNA follows: TGTGCCAGCTCACCCGGGTCTCCCTCCTACGAGCAGTACTTC. This codes for CASSPGSPSYEQYF. The full variable domain, its missing parts supplied by reference TRBV18 and TRBJ2-7, is NAGVMQNPRHLVRRRGQEARLRCSPMKGHSHVYWYRQLPEEGLKFMVYLQKENIIDESGMPKERFSAEFPKEGPSILRIQQVVRGDSAAYFCASSPGSPSYEQYFGPGTRLTVT.

This chain uses TRBV7-9 with TRBJ2-1, with a possible D match to TRBD1 (6 bases). Trimming removed 1 base from V and 0 bases from J, with 16 bases in between. Germline V gene lookup returns CDR1 SEHNR and CDR2 FQNEAQ (reference sequence). The CDR3 sequence is 18 residues long. The chain's CDR3 is CASSLGLSGTSSYNEQFF. The CDR3 DNA is TGTGCCAGCAGCTTAGGTCTTTCTGGGACAAGCTCCTACAATGAGCAGTTCTTC.

The genes are TRBV11-2 and TRBJ2-2, with a weak D call TRBD2 (5 bases). V lost 1 base to trimming and J lost 6 bases, with 15 bases between them. The CDR3 is 16 amino acids. CDR1 is SGHAT, CDR2 FQNNGV, per germline. CDR3 residues: CASSLGGLTLAGELFF. The CDR3, as DNA: TGTGCCAGCAGCTTAGGCGGGTTAACACTAGCCGGGGAGCTGTTTTTT.

The chain combines TRBV11-2 with TRBJ2-1, with D hard to call. V dropped 0 bases and J dropped 8 bases, with 5 bases sitting between them. The CDR3 contains 12 residues. Germline V gene lookup returns CDR1 SGHAT and CDR2 FQNNGV. The CDR3 nucleotides read TGTGCCAGCAGCTTAGATATAGATGAGCAGTTCTTC. It codes for CASSLDIDEQFF.

The chain couples TRBV7-9 to TRBJ1-1; TRBD1 is a possible D gene (5 bases). The CDR3 covers 15 residues. The germline V gene encodes CDR1 SEHNR and CDR2 FQNEAQ (reference sequence). V was cut by 5 bases and J by 0 bases, with 13 bases left in between. This CDR3 reads CASSGREIMNTEAFF. The CDR3 nucleotides read TGTGCCAGCAGCGGCAGGGAAATAATGAACACTGAAGCTTTCTTT.

The chain employs TRBV11-2 and TRBJ2-1; 10 nucleotides align to TRBD1. V was pared by 1 base and J by 7 bases, with 7 bases of the junction left unmatched. Germline CDR1 is SGHAT and CDR2 is FQNNGV. The CDR3 spans 16 residues. CDR3: CASSLGAGQGRNEQFF. DNA of the CDR3: TGTGCCAGCAGCTTAGGGGCGGGACAGGGGAGGAATGAGCAGTTCTTC.

The V call is TRBV30, the J call TRBJ1-1; no firm D call. CDR1 and CDR2 from the germline V gene are GTSNPN and SVGIG (reference sequence). The CDR3 spans 18 residues. Deletions cut 0 bases from V and 3 bases from J, with 23 bases between. CDR3 DNA: TGTGCCTGGAGTGTATCACGGGTCTTGCGGAAGACGGACACTGAAGCTTTCTTT. Translation: CAWSVSRVLRKTDTEAFF.

The chain uses TRBV12-5 and TRBJ1-3, with D maybe TRBD1 (5 bases). Germline V gene sequence: CDR1 LGHNT, CDR2 FRNRAP. The V end lost 2 bases, the J end lost 1 base, and 9 bases lay between the germline ends. The CDR3 has 15 residues. CDR3 sequence reads: CASGLYRTSGNTIYF. The CDR3 DNA follows: TGTGCTAGTGGTTTGTACCGGACATCTGGAAACACCATATATTTT.

The chain combines TRBV27 with TRBJ2-5, with D maybe TRBD2 (6 bases). CDR3 size: 13 residues. Germline lookup yields CDR1 MNHEY and CDR2 SMNVEV (reference sequence). Trimming took off 8 bases at V and 3 bases at J, with 13 bases between the two ends. In nucleotides, the CDR3 is TGTGCCAGCGAAGGAGCGGGTGAAGAGACCCAGTACTTC. This encodes CASEGAGEETQYF.

The chain combines TRBV6-6 with TRBJ1-5; TRBD1 aligns across 7 bases. The germline gives CDR1 MNHNY, CDR2 SVGAGI (reference sequence). With V trimmed by 2 bases and J by 2 bases, 0 bases remained unmatched. This CDR3 has 14 amino acids. The CDR3 sequence is CASSYGQGNQPQHF. The CDR3 DNA sequence: TGTGCCAGCAGTTACGGACAGGGCAATCAGCCCCAGCATTTT.

The chain uses TRBV27 and TRBJ2-3, with D perhaps TRBD1 (5 bases). The CDR3 has 15 residues. Trimming removed 1 base at V and 2 bases at J, with 10 bases between. Germline values: CDR1 MNHEY, CDR2 SMNVEV (reference sequence). CDR3 sequence reads: CASSLWAGSTDTQYF. DNA for the CDR3: TGTGCCAGCAGTTTATGGGCAGGGTCCACAGATACGCAGTATTTT.

This sequence joins TRBV14 and TRBJ2-1; perhaps TRBD2 as D (5 bases). V was cut by 3 bases and J by 4 bases, with 16 bases left in between. The V gene's germline CDR1 is SGHDN and CDR2 FVKESK. This CDR3 comprises 16 residues. The CDR3 bases are TGTGCCAGCAGCCATTCGCTGAGGGCCGGGTACAATGAGCAGTTCTTC. Amino acid sequence: CASSHSLRAGYNEQFF.

To note about this clone: Mismatch with germline at one junction end may stem from a read error. This chain uses TRBV19 with TRBJ2-2; maybe TRBD2 (6 bases). The germline V gene has CDR1 LNHDA and CDR2 SQIVND (reference sequence). The length of the CDR3 is 15 residues. In nucleotides, the CDR3 is TGTGCCAGTATGAATAGCGGAGTGAACACCGGGGAGTTGTTTTTT. Translated, it gives CASMNSGVNTGELFF.

V gene TRBV6-6 combines with J gene TRBJ2-3; TRBD1 agrees at 8 bases. The CDR3 runs to 14 residues. CDR1 is MNHNY and CDR2 is SVGAGI in the germline V gene (reference sequence). Losses at the gene ends were 6 bases for V and 4 bases for J; bases not matched to a gene: 6. CDR3 sequence (DNA): TGTGCCAGCAGCGACAGGGGAGGTGCAGATACGCAGTATTTT. Protein product: CASSDRGGADTQYF.

The chain couples TRBV6-5 to TRBJ2-5, with a weak D call TRBD2 (6 bases). The CDR3 runs 16 residues. Trimming removed 2 bases from V and 5 bases from J, with 18 bases in between. Per the germline V gene, CDR1 is MNHEY and CDR2 is SVGAGI. The CDR3 here is CASSYNVGLLMETQYF. As DNA, the CDR3 is TGTGCCAGCAGTTACAATGTGGGACTCCTCATGGAGACCCAGTACTTC.

The J gene is TRBJ1-1, the V gene TRBV28, with 10 bases identical to TRBD1. Germline V gene lookup returns CDR1 MDHEN and CDR2 SYDVKM. This CDR3 comprises 13 residues. With 6 bases clipped from V and 4 bases from J, the junction kept 2 bases outside the gene matches. The CDR3 loop is CASRTGGFTEAFF. In DNA, the CDR3 is TGTGCCAGCAGGACAGGGGGCTTCACTGAAGCTTTCTTT.

This chain joins TRBV28 and TRBJ1-4, with TRBD1 as a possible D gene (5 bases). Germline values: CDR1 MDHEN, CDR2 SYDVKM. The V end lost 6 bases, the J end lost 8 bases, and 19 bases lay between the germline ends. The CDR3 length is 15 residues. CDR3 DNA: TGTGCCAGCAGCCTTAGGGGCATCTCTCGGGAAAAACTGTTTTTT. It translates to CASSLRGISREKLFF.

The chain carries TRBV4-1 and TRBJ2-2, with 8 bases matching TRBD1. CDR1 and CDR2 (germline): MGHRA, YSYEKL. The CDR3 is 15 residues long. V was clipped by 5 bases and J by 4 bases; unmatched bases: 6. CDR3 nucleotides: TGCGCCAGCAGCTTACGACAGGGGCTCACCGGGGAGCTGTTTTTT. Encoded protein: CASSLRQGLTGELFF.